This record covers a single T cell receptor beta chain. Its antigen is currently not known. No base-level quality is on record; no much larger clone is a single base apart. The data were taken from a study of blood T cell repertoires in COVID-19 (dated by TCRdb to the early 2020s). For context, the study as a whole: Collaborator samples came from the United States, Italy and Spain and covered acute and convalescent phases of COVID-19. The repertoires were made available in a free public database intended to serve as a resource for research on the immune response to SARS-CoV-2. HLA class I and class II types, where available, came from metadata supplied by the sample provider rather than from assay-based typing. The samples were drawn from the first 160 participants of the ongoing ImmuneRACE study and from 950 to 1,500 subjects provided by 6 global collaborators. The prospective study material was composed of cDNA or gDNA derived from T cells, B-cell-depleted T cells, or PBMCs. Nearly every sample came with metadata listing a de-identified subject ID, COVID-19 status, age in years and sex. The dataset comprised deeply sampled blood TCRbeta repertoires from subjects exposed to, actively infected with, or recovered from COVID-19. Overall results and qualifications from the work: The quantity of clinical and demographic metadata differed by source and by participant and was supplied without curation.

TCRbeta CDR3 regions were amplified from genomic DNA using the immunoSEQ Assay, a bias-controlled multiplex PCR. The paper's processing steps were these. The number of nucleated cells in each sample was estimated by amplification of reference gene primers within the assay. To quantify the absolute abundance of each unique TCRbeta CDR3 rearrangement, sequence reads were collapsed and filtered. Productive Simpson clonality was computed per sample as the square root of Simpson's diversity index over productive rearrangements. TCRdb stores this immuneACCESS table with in-frame sequences only. Part of the clones is absent; in the studies checked, under half of the shortfall reflects unresolved V genes, and no reason is known for the rest. V and J calls and clone size are copied from that table; D and trimming were computed from the DNA. Across this sample there are 230,000 or so clones, with around 80% seen only once. Of the sample, just under 20% falls within the top ten clones.

Each collaborating institution followed its own protocols to collect whole blood in K2EDTA tubes. For TCRbeta analysis, collaborator samples were shipped as frozen whole blood, as isolated PBMCs, or as DNA extracted from either sample type. CDR1 and CDR2, looked up from the germline V gene, are MNHEY and SVGAGI. There are 14 amino acids in the CDR3, from cysteine to phenylalanine inclusive. The CDR3 DNA has 42 bases and is translated from base 1. The V and J ends are trimmed by 5 bases and 6 bases, leaving 11 bases between them. The clonotype was recovered from a man under 40 with active or convalescent COVID-19. This sequence uses TRBV6-5 and TRBJ1-6; matching of 6 bases hints at TRBD1 as the D gene. What was sequenced was peripheral blood. DNA sequence: TGTGCCAGCAGTCGGACAGCCAGTAATTCACCCCTCCACTTT. Its protein is CASSRTASNSPLHF.